The T cell receptor (beta chain) described here comes from a study of blood T cell repertoires in COVID-19. A few counts support this clone. Germline V gene sequence: CDR1 SGDLS, CDR2 YYNGEE. The CDR3 extends over 15 amino acids. The V end lost 6 bases, the J end lost 2 bases, and 16 bases lay between the germline ends. Clones were sequenced by immunoSEQ multiplex PCR, and TCRdb holds only the in-frame ones, with some missing. The table shows roughly 230,000 clones, with approximately 86% occurring only once. The V gene is TRBV9, the J gene TRBJ2-3; D is possibly TRBD1 (5 bases). This receptor was taken from a woman older than 75 with acute or convalescent COVID-19. Sequencing input: peripheral blood. In DNA, the CDR3 is TGTGCCAGCACCCCGTGGGGCTCTTCCACAGATACGCAGTATTTT. Translation gives CASTPWGSSTDTQYF.